This TCR beta chain comes out of a study of shared clonotypes between healthy human individuals. For the study at large: CD8 memory received one plate per donor, CD8 naive two, CD4 memory three and CD4 naive three. Study-level points and caveats: Clonotypes which were not shared had lower generation probabilities than clonotypes that all four donors shared.

Every donor, a Caucasian adult, lived in Nashville, Tennessee. Investigators divided CD4+ cells into CD45RA+ naive and CD45RA-negative memory subsets. Points on this clone: What it binds is unknown.

In germline, CDR1 is SGHNT, CDR2 YYREEE (reference sequence). V dropped 2 bases and J dropped 5 bases, with 3 bases sitting between them. The CDR3 runs 11 residues. Clones were sequenced by immunoSEQ multiplex PCR, and TCRdb holds only the in-frame ones, with some missing. The sample shows about a million clones, roughly 72% of them seen only once. Sequenced material: memory CD4+ T cells sorted from blood. Subset: CD45RA-negative fraction. This TCR was recovered from a man aged 18-30 years in good health. The chain joins TRBV5-4 to TRBJ2-3; no definite D call. The CDR3 is CASSFGDTQYF. In DNA form, the CDR3 reads TGTGCCAGCAGCTTTGGAGATACGCAGTATTTT.